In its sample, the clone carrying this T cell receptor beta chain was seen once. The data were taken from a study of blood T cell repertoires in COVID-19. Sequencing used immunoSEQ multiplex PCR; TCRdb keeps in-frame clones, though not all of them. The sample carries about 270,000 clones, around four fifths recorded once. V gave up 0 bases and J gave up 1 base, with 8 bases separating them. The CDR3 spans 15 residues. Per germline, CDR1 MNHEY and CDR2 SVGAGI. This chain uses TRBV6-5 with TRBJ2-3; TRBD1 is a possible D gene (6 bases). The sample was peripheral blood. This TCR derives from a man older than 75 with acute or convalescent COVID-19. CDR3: CASSYSGAGTDTQYF. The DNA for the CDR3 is TGTGCCAGCAGTTACTCGGGGGCCGGCACAGATACGCAGTATTTT.